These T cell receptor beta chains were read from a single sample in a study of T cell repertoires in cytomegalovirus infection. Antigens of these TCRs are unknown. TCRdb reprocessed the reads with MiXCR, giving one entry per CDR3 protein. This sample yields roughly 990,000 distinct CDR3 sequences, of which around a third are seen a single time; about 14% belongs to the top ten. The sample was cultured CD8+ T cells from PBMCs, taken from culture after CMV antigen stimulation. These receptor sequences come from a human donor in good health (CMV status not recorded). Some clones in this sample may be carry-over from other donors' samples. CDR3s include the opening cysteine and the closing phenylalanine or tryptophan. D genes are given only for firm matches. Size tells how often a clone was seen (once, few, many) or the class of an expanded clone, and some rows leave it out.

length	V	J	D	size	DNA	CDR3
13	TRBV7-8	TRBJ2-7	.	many	TGTGCCAGCAGCTCAGAGACCTATTACGAGCAGTACTTC	CASSSETYYEQYF
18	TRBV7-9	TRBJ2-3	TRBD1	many	TGTGCCAGCAGCTTAACAAATTTGAGACAGGGTGGTGGAGATACGCAGTATTTT	CASSLTNLRQGGGDTQYF
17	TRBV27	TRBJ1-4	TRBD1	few	TGTGCCAGCAGTCCTAGGACAGGCCCCATCTCTGGTGAAAAACTGTTTTTT	CASSPRTGPISGEKLFF
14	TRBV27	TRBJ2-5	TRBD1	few	TGTGCCAGCCAACCCTGGACAGGGGCAGGGGCCCAGTACTTC	CASQPWTGAGAQYF
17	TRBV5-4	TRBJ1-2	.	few	TGTGCCAGCAGCTTGTGGGGGACTGGGGGGCGAAACTATGGCTACACCTTC	CASSLWGTGGRNYGYTF
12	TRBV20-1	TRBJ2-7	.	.	TGCAGTGCTAGAGATGGGACGTGGGAGCAGTACTTC	CSARDGTWEQYF
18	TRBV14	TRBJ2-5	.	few	TGTGCCAGCAGCCAAGATCGTCAGGGTCTGAAATCCCAAGAGACCCAGTACTTC	CASSQDRQGLKSQETQYF
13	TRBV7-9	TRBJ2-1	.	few	TGTGCCAGCAGTCCTAGCTCAGGCAATGAGCAGTTCTTC	CASSPSSGNEQFF
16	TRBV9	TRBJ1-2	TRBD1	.	TGTGCCAGCAGCTCCCGAGGAGTTGGGACAGGGCACGGCTACACCTTC	CASSSRGVGTGHGYTF
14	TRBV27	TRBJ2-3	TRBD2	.	TGTGCCAGCAGTCACGGGGGGAACACAGATACGCAGTATTTT	CASSHGGNTDTQYF
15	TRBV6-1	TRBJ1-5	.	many	TGTGCCAGCCATACGCAGGACTATAGCAATCAGCCCCAGCATTTT	CASHTQDYSNQPQHF
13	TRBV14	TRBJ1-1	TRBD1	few	TGTGCCAGCAGCTTCTGGACAGGCACTGAAGCTTTCTTT	CASSFWTGTEAFF
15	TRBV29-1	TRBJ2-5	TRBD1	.	TGCAGCGTTGAATCGACAGGGATATTCCCAGAGACCCAGTACTTC	CSVESTGIFPETQYF
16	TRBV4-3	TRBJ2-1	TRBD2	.	TGCGCCAGCAGCCAAAAAATCGCGGGGGGCTACAATGAGCAGTTCTTC	CASSQKIAGGYNEQFF
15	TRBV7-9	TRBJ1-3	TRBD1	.	TGTGCCAGCAGCCAGGACAGGGAGGCTGGAAACACCATATATTTT	CASSQDREAGNTIYF
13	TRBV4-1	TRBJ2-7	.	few	TGCGCCAGCAGCCAAGGACACTCCTACGAGCAGTACTTC	CASSQGHSYEQYF
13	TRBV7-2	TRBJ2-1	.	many	TGTGCCAGCAGCTTCTTCAAGGGGAGTGAGCAGTTCTTC	CASSFFKGSEQFF
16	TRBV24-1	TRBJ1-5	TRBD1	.	TGTGCCACCAGTGACCCGACAGGGGATAGCAATCAGCCCCAGCATTTT	CATSDPTGDSNQPQHF
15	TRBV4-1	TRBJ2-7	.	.	TGCGCCAGCAGCCAAGGCAGGGGCGATACCTACGAGCAGTACTTC	CASSQGRGDTYEQYF
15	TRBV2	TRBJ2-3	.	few	TGTGCCAGCCCCCTGACTGACCCTAGCACAGATACGCAGTATTTT	CASPLTDPSTDTQYF
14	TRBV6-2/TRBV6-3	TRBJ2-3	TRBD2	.	TGTGCCAGCAGTCGTAGCGGGGGTGGAGATACGCAGTATTTT	CASSRSGGGDTQYF
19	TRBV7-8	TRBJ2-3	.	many	TGTGCCAGCAGCTTACCCCTCGAAGGCGGGGGCCAGAGCACAGATACGCAGTATTTT	CASSLPLEGGGQSTDTQYF
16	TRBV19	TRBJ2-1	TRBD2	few	TGTGCCAGTCGCCGGAGCGGGGACGCTCCCTACAATGAGCAGTTCTTC	CASRRSGDAPYNEQFF
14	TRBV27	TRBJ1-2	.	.	TGTGCCAGCAGTTTAAACGGGAGGGACTATGGCTACACCTTC	CASSLNGRDYGYTF
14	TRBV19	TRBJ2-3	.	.	TGTGCCAGTGGGGCGGACGGAAGCACAGATACGCAGTATTTT	CASGADGSTDTQYF